This TCR beta chain was observed in a study of cytomegalovirus exposure and HLA in healthy donors. Study-level findings and limits: In a later analysis, most CMV-associated TCR beta chains appeared HLA-restricted. Reports state that TCR beta sequences accurately predicted most subjects' HLA-A and HLA-B alleles. TCR beta V- and J-gene trimming, according to a later analysis, was linked to a missense DCLRE1C variant.

Note on this clone: Antigen specificity is unknown.

The V end was cut by 3 bases, the J end by 0 bases, with 12 bases between. The CDR3 length is 15 residues. From germline, CDR1 is SGHRS and CDR2 YFSETQ. Both 60 Vbeta primers and 13 Jbeta primers went into the PCR. This table comes from immunoSEQ multiplex PCR, and its TCRdb copy is limited to in-frame clones, with some not included. Seen here are about 150,000 clones, around 74% observed once, and the top ten hold 2.8%. The chain recombines TRBV5-1 with TRBJ2-5, with D perhaps TRBD2 (6 bases). The material sequenced was PBMCs. The receptor's source is a man aged 18 to 29 in good health and CMV-seronegative. For the CDR3, the DNA is TGCGCCAGCAGCTGGGAGGTCGAGAACCAAGAGACCCAGTACTTC. Amino acid sequence: CASSWEVENQETQYF.